One and the same sample provided the 11 T cell receptor beta chains below, sequenced in a study of blood T cell repertoires in COVID-19. Libraries were prepared by immunoSEQ multiplex PCR; TCRdb keeps only in-frame clonotypes and omits some of them. The sample shows around 57,000 clones, 65% to 80% of them seen only once. Sample: peripheral blood. These receptors all stem from a woman in her seventies with acute or convalescent COVID-19.

The chain couples TRBV24-1 to TRBJ2-1, with D unresolved. V was clipped by 0 bases and J by 10 bases, with 6 bases between them. CDR3 length equals 12 residues. Germline V gene sequence: CDR1 KGHDR, CDR2 SFDVKD. Here the CDR3 reads CATSDLMGEQFF. In nucleotides, the CDR3 is TGTGCCACCAGTGATTTGATGGGCGAGCAGTTCTTC.

This clone was seen only a few times. The chain links TRBV30 to TRBJ1-5; maybe TRBD1 (5 bases). The germline V and J ends were trimmed by 2 bases and 1 base, with 9 bases remaining between them. Germline CDR1 reads GTSNPN; CDR2 reads SVGIG (reference sequence). This CDR3 spans 14 amino acids. CDR3 loop: CAWSLAGSNQPQHF. The CDR3 DNA sequence: TGTGCCTGGAGTTTAGCAGGGAGCAATCAGCCCCAGCATTTT.

The chain is built from TRBV27 and TRBJ1-2; 9 bases match TRBD1. J lost 4 bases, V lost 5 bases, and 17 bases had no gene match. This CDR3 region has 18 residues. The germline gives CDR1 MNHEY, CDR2 SMNVEV (reference sequence). The CDR3, as DNA: TGTGCCAGCAGTAGACGCCGGGACAGGGAGCCCCCTAGCTATGGCTACACCTTC. It encodes CASSRRRDREPPSYGYTF.

The V and J genes are TRBV19 and TRBJ2-5; the match to TRBD2 covers 10 bases. Germline V gives CDR1 LNHDA, CDR2 SQIVND (reference sequence). The CDR3 totals 14 residues. J gave up 5 bases and V 5 bases, and 5 bases lay outside the gene matches. The CDR3 sequence: CASSPGLASETQYF. DNA for the CDR3: TGTGCCAGTAGTCCGGGACTAGCGTCTGAGACCCAGTACTTC.

The chain joins TRBV5-4 to TRBJ2-3; TRBD1 matches 7 bases. Germline-derived CDR1 and CDR2 are SGHNT and YYREEE (reference sequence). V was clipped by 3 bases and J by 2 bases; unmatched bases: 3. The CDR3 runs 14 residues. The CDR3 nucleotides are TGTGCCAGCAGCTCAACAGGGGCCACAGATACGCAGTATTTT. Protein product: CASSSTGATDTQYF. Full variable domain (rest looked up from reference TRBV5-4 and TRBJ2-3): ETGVTQSPTHLIKTRGQQVTLRCSSQSGHNTVSWYQQALGQGPQFIFQYYREEENGRGNFPPRFSGLQFPNYSSELNVNALELDDSALYLCASSSTGATDTQYFGPGTRLTVL.

The V call is TRBV18, the J call TRBJ2-1; TRBD2 agrees at 11 bases. The V segment lost 4 bases and the J segment 10 bases; nucleotides outside the gene matches: 9. Looked up from germline, CDR1 is KGHSH and CDR2 is LQKENI. The length of the CDR3 is 15 residues. CDR3 sequence: CASSLSGGALGEQFF. The CDR3 coding sequence is TGTGCCAGCTCACTTAGCGGGGGGGCCCTAGGCGAGCAGTTCTTC. The full variable domain, with the rest looked up from reference TRBV18 and TRBJ2-1, is NAGVMQNPRHLVRRRGQEARLRCSPMKGHSHVYWYRQLPEEGLKFMVYLQKENIIDESGMPKERFSAEFPKEGPSILRIQQVVRGDSAAYFCASSLSGGALGEQFFGPGTRLTVL.

This chain links TRBV2 with TRBJ1-6; D is unresolved. CDR1 and CDR2 (germline): SNHLY, FYNNEI. The CDR3 is 20 residues long. V lost 6 bases to trimming and J lost 0 bases, with 24 bases between them. DNA of the CDR3: TGTGCCAGCAGCCGACGGCGTCGGGAAGGTGAAAGCTCCTATAATTCACCCCTCCACTTT. The encoded protein is CASSRRRREGESSYNSPLHF.

The CDR3, as DNA: TGTGCCAGCAGGGGGCCGGACTATGGCTACACCTTC. Its translation: CASRGPDYGYTF. The chain couples TRBV3-1 (or the pseudogene TRBV3-2) to TRBJ1-2, with a tentative D call TRBD1 (5 bases). V shed 6 bases and J shed 3 bases, with 8 bases lying between them. Germline V gene sequence: CDR1 LGHDT, CDR2 YNNKEL (reference sequence). The CDR3 sequence is 12 residues long.

The V gene is TRBV10-1, the J gene TRBJ1-1, with D unclear. Germline CDR1 and CDR2: WNHNN and SYGVQD (reference sequence). This CDR3 is 13 amino acids long. The V and J ends lost 3 bases and 2 bases respectively, with 7 bases between them. This chain's CDR3 is CASSDRINTEAFF. CDR3 nucleotide sequence: TGCGCCAGCAGTGACAGAATTAACACTGAAGCTTTCTTT.

The rearrangement links TRBV2 to TRBJ2-5, with 13 bases lining up with TRBD2. V gave up 6 bases and J gave up 2 bases; unmatched junction bases: 6. Germline CDR1 is SNHLY and CDR2 is FYNNEI. This CDR3 comprises 16 residues. CDR3 nucleotide sequence: TGTGCCAGCAGGAGACAACTAGCGGGGGGGCAAGAGACCCAGTACTTC. Protein: CASRRQLAGGQETQYF.

This rearrangement joins TRBV11-2 to TRBJ2-7; 10 bases are shared with TRBD2. Germline trimming cut 1 base from V and 7 bases from J; bases unmatched to any gene: 10. Germline loops: CDR1 SGHAT, CDR2 FQNNGV. The CDR3 consists of 16 residues. The CDR3 is CASSLGGSGGAKEQYF. CDR3 DNA sequence: TGTGCCAGCAGCTTAGGTGGCAGCGGGGGGGCAAAAGAGCAGTACTTC. Full variable domain (remainder filled in from reference TRBV11-2 and TRBJ2-7): EAGVAQSPRYKIIEKRQSVAFWCNPISGHATLYWYQQILGQGPKLLIQFQNNGVVDDSQLPKDRFSAERLKGVDSTLKIQPAKLEDSAVYLCASSLGGSGGAKEQYFGPGTRLTVT.